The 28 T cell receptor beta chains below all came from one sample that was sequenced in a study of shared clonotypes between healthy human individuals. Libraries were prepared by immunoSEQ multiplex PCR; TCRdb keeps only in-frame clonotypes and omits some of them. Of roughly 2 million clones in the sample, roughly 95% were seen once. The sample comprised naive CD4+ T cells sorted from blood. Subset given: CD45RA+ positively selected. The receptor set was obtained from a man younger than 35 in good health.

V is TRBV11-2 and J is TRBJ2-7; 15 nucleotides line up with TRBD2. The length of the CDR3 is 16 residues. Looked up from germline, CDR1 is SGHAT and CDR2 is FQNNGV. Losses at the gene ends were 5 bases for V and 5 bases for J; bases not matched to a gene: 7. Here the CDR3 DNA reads TGTGCCAGCAGCGCCGGACTAGCGGGGGGGCTTAACGAGCAGTACTTC. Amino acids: CASSAGLAGGLNEQYF.

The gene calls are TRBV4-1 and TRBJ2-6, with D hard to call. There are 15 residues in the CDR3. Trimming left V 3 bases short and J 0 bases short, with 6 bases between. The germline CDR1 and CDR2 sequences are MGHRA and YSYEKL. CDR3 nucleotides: TGCGCCAGCAGCCATATAACCTCTGGGGCCAACGTCCTGACTTTC. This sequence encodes CASSHITSGANVLTF.

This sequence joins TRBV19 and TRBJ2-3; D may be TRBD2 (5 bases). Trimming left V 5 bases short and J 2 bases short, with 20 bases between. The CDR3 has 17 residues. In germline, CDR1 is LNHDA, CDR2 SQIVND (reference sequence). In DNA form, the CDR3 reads TGTGCCAGTAGTGATGGCCTAGCAGGTCTGAACACAGATACGCAGTATTTT. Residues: CASSDGLAGLNTDTQYF.

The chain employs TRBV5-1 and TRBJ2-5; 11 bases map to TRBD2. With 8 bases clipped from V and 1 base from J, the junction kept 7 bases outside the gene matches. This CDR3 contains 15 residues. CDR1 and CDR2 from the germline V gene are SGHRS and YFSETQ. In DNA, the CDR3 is TGCGCCAGTTATCGGACTAGCGGGTTCCAAGAGACCCAGTACTTC. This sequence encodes CASYRTSGFQETQYF.

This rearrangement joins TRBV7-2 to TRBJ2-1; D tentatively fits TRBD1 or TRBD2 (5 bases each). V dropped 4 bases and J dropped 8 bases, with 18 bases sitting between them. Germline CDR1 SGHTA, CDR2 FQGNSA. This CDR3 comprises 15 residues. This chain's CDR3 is CASSSPGLSKDEQFF. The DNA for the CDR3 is TGTGCCAGCAGCTCCCCGGGGCTCTCGAAGGATGAGCAGTTCTTC.

CDR3: CASRWGSSPPELFF. CDR3 in DNA: TGTGCCAGCAGGTGGGGGAGCAGCCCACCGGAGCTGTTTTTT. This chain connects TRBV7-9 to TRBJ2-2; D assignment may be TRBD1 or TRBD2 (5 bases each). Trimming took 6 bases from V and 10 from J, leaving 18 bases between them. CDR3 length: 14 residues. Germline CDR1 is SEHNR and CDR2 is FQNEAQ (reference sequence).

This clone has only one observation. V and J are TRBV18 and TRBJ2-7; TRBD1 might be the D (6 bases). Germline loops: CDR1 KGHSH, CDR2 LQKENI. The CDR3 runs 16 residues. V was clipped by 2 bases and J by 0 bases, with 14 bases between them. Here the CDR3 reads CASSPGGRPSSYEQYF. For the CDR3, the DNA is TGTGCCAGCTCACCAGGGGGCAGACCTAGCTCCTACGAGCAGTACTTC.

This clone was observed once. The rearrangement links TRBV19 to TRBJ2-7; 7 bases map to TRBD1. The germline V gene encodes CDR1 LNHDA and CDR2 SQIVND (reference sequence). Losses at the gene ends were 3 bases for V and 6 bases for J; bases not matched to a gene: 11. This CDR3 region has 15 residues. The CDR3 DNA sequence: TGTGCCAGTAGTATGGACAGGATGGAACGGGGCGAGCAGTACTTC. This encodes CASSMDRMERGEQYF.

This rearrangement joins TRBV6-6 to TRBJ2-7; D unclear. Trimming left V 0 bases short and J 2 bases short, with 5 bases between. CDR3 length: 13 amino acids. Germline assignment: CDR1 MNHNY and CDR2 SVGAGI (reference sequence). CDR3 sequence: CASSYSRTYEQYF. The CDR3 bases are TGTGCCAGCAGTTACTCGAGGACCTACGAGCAGTACTTC.

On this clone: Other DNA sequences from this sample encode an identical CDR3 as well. The CDR3 DNA follows: TGTGCCAGCAGCCGCGGTAACACTGAAGCTTTCTTT. Protein sequence: CASSRGNTEAFF. The gene calls are TRBV6-5 and TRBJ1-1; D ambiguous. Germline loops: CDR1 MNHEY, CDR2 SVGAGI. Trimming stripped 6 bases from V and 2 bases from J, with 7 bases between. This CDR3 spans 12 amino acids.

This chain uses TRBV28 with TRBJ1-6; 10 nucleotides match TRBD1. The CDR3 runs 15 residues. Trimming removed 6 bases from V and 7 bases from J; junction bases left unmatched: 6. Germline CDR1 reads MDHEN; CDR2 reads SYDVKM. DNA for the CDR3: TGTGCCAGCAGGTTACCGGGACAGGGGAATTCACCCCTCCACTTT. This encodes CASRLPGQGNSPLHF.

CDR3 bases: TGCGCCAGCAGCTTCGGAGGACTAGCGGGAGGGAACACCGGGGAGCTGTTTTTT. Its protein is CASSFGGLAGGNTGELFF. The chain combines TRBV5-1 with TRBJ2-2, with 14 bases identical to TRBD2. Germline V gene data show CDR1 as SGHRS and CDR2 as YFSETQ. The CDR3 extends over 18 amino acids. Trimming removed 2 bases from V and 1 base from J; junction bases left unmatched: 4.

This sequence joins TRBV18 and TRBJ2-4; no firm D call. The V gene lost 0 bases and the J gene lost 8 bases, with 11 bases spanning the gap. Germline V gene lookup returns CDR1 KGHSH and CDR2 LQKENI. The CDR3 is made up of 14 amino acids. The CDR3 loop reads CASSPPGYRDIQYF. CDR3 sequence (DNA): TGTGCCAGCTCACCACCTGGGTACCGGGACATTCAGTACTTC.

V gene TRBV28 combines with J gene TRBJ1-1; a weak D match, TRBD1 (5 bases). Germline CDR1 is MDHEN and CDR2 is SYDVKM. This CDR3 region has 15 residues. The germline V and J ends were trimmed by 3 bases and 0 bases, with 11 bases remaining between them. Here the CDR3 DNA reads TGTGCCAGCAGTTTCGGGGACCGTATGAACACTGAAGCTTTCTTT. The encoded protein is CASSFGDRMNTEAFF. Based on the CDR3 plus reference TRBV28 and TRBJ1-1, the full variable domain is DVKVTQSSRYLVKRTGEKVFLECVQDMDHENMFWYRQDPGLGLRLIYFSYDVKMKEKGDIPEGYSVSREKKERFSLILESASTNQTSMYLCASSFGDRMNTEAFFGQGTRLTVV.

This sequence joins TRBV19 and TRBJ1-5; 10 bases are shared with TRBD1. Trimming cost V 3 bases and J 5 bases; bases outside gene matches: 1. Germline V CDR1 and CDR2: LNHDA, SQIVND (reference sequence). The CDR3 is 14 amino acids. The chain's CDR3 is CASSMTGGDQPQHF. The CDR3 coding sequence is TGTGCCAGTAGTATGACAGGGGGCGATCAGCCCCAGCATTTT.

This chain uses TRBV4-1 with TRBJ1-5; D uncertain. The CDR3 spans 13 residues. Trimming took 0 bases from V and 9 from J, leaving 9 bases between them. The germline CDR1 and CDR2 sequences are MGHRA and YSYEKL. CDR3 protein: CASSQDDTLPQHF. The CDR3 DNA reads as TGCGCCAGCAGCCAAGATGACACACTGCCCCAGCATTTT.

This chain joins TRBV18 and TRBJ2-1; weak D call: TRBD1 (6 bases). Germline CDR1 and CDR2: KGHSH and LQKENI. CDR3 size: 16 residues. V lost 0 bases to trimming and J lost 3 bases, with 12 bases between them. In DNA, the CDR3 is TGTGCCAGCTCACCACCGGTTCAGGGGAGCTACAATGAGCAGTTCTTC. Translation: CASSPPVQGSYNEQFF.

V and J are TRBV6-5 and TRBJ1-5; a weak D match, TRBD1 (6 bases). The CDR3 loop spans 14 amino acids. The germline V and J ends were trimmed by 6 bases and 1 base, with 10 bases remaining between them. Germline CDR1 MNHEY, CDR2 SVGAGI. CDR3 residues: CASRGGESNQPQHF. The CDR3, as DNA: TGTGCCAGCAGAGGGGGTGAGAGCAATCAGCCCCAGCATTTT.

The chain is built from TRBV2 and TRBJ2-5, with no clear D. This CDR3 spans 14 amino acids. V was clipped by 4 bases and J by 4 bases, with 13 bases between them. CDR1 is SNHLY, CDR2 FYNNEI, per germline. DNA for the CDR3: TGTGCCAGCAGTGTACCGAGCGCCGGAGAGACCCAGTACTTC. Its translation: CASSVPSAGETQYF.

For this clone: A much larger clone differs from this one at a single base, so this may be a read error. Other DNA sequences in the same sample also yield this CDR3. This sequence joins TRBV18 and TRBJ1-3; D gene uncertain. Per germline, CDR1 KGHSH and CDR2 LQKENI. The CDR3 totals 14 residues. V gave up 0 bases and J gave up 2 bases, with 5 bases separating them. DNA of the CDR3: TGTGCCAGCTCACCACCAGGGACTGGAAACACCATATATTTT. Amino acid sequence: CASSPPGTGNTIYF.

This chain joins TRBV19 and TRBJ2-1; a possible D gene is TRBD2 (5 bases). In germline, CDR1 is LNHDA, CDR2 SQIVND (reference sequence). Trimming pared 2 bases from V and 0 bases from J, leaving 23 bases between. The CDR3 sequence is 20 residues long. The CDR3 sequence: CASSILSTTRPSISYNEQFF. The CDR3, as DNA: TGTGCCAGTAGTATACTGTCGACGACAAGGCCTAGCATCTCCTACAATGAGCAGTTCTTC.

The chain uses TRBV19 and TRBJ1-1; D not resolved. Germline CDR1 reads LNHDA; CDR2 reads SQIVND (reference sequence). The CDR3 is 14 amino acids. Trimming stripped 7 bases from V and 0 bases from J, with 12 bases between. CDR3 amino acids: CASKSEDLNTEAFF. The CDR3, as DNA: TGTGCCAGTAAGAGTGAGGACTTGAACACTGAAGCTTTCTTT.

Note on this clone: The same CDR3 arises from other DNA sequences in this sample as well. Here the CDR3 reads CASSSDGSYEQYF. The CDR3 bases are TGTGCCAGCAGCTCGGACGGATCCTACGAGCAGTACTTC. The chain uses TRBV7-2 and TRBJ2-7; D uncertain. The germline V gene encodes CDR1 SGHTA and CDR2 FQGNSA. V was trimmed by 4 bases and J by 1 base, leaving 8 bases between them. The CDR3 length is 13 residues. The full variable domain, with the rest looked up from reference TRBV7-2 and TRBJ2-7, is GAGVSQSPSNKVTEKGKDVELRCDPISGHTALYWYRQSLGQGLEFLIYFQGNSAPDKSGLPSDRFSAERTGGSVSTLTIQRTQQEDSAVYLCASSSDGSYEQYFGPGTRLTVT.

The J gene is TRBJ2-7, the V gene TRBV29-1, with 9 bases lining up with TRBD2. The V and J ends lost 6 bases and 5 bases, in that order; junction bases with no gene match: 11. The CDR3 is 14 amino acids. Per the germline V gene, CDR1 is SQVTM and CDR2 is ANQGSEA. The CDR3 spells CSVETRLAVNEQYF. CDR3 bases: TGCAGCGTCGAAACGCGACTAGCGGTAAACGAGCAGTACTTC.

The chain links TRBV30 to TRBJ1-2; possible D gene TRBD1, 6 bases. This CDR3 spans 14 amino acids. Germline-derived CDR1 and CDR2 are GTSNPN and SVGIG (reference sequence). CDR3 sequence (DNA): TGTGCGTCTCAGTCCGGGACACCTAACTATGGCTACACCTTC. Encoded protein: CASQSGTPNYGYTF.

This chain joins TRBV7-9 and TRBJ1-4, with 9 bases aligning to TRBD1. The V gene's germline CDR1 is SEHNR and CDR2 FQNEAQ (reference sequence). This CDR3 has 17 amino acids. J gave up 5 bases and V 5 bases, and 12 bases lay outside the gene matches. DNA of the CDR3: TGTGCCAGCAGCGACAAAAAGGGGGGACAGGGAAATGAAAAACTGTTTTTT. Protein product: CASSDKKGGQGNEKLFF.

This CDR3 is CASSVAIDLMNTGELFF. CDR3 bases: TGTGCCAGCAGCGTAGCAATAGACTTGATGAACACCGGGGAGCTGTTTTTT. V is TRBV9 and J is TRBJ2-2; D is unresolved. Germline V lookup: CDR1 SGDLS, CDR2 YYNGEE. The CDR3 is 17 amino acids. Trimming shortened V by 0 bases and J by 1 base, and 13 bases separated the two germline ends.

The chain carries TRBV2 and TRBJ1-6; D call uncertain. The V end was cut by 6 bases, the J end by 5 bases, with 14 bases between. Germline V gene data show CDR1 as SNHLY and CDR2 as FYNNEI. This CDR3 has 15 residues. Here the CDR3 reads CASRPDSGNNSPLHF. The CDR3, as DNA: TGTGCCAGCAGGCCCGATAGCGGGAATAATTCACCCCTCCACTTT.